This T cell receptor beta chain comes out of a study of post-analysis software for immune sequencing data. Study at large: Disease courses included relapsing-remitting, secondary progressive and progressive-relapsing multiple sclerosis.

The study, taken as a whole, reports: When patients were compared with controls, roughly five TRBV segments were more frequent, TRBV5-6, TRBV5-1 and TRBV20-1 among them.

Tagging with unique molecular identifiers was a feature of the TCR beta cDNA libraries. Via MiXCR, TCRdb re-called the PCR reads, giving one row per CDR3 protein. The sample shows about 770,000 distinct CDR3 sequences, around 42% of them seen only once. Looked up from germline, CDR1 is DFQATT and CDR2 is SNEGSKA (reference sequence). The V gene lost 0 bases and the J gene lost 6 bases, with 11 bases spanning the gap. There are 13 residues in the CDR3. About this clonotype: Its antigen is not identified.

The source of this sequence is a girl under 18 with multiple sclerosis. This chain connects TRBV20-1 to TRBJ1-2; D gene unclear. The sample consisted of blood. CDR3 sequence: CSARDRGKDGYTF. The CDR3 DNA reads as TGCAGTGCTAGAGATCGGGGAAAGGATGGCTACACCTTC.